One sample yielded the 13 T cell receptor beta chains listed below, sequenced in a study of cytomegalovirus exposure and HLA in healthy donors. The PCR made use of 60 Vbeta and 13 Jbeta primers. Generated by immunoSEQ multiplex PCR, the TCRdb table keeps only in-frame clones and is missing some. Of some 110,000 clones detected, about 72% appear once; the ten largest clones hold roughly 5%. What was sequenced was PBMCs. Source of these receptors: a man over 45 in good health and CMV-seropositive.

The table lists this clone with a few counts. The chain couples TRBV4-2 to TRBJ2-1; 9 nucleotides match TRBD2. V dropped 4 bases and J dropped 7; count of bases not matched to a gene: 11. The CDR3 totals 16 residues. The germline V gene encodes CDR1 LGHNA and CDR2 YNFKEQ. The CDR3 coding sequence is TGTGCCAGCAGCCCCCTTAGCGGGGGCCTTAGGAATGAGCAGTTCTTC. Amino acid sequence: CASSPLSGGLRNEQFF.

This clone was detected only once. The chain links TRBV5-1 to TRBJ2-7, with D perhaps TRBD2 (5 bases). Trimming cost V 0 bases and J 2 bases, with 12 bases left between them. Germline V gene lookup returns CDR1 SGHRS and CDR2 YFSETQ. The CDR3 contains 15 residues. DNA for the CDR3: TGCGCCAGCAGCTTGGGAGGATCCGGGGCCTACGAGCAGTACTTC. Residues: CASSLGGSGAYEQYF.

This chain uses TRBV5-1 with TRBJ1-2, with D uncertain. This CDR3 is built from 13 residues. V lost 1 base and J 7 bases, leaving 11 bases between the germline ends. The germline CDR1 and CDR2 sequences are SGHRS and YFSETQ. The CDR3 DNA follows: TGCGCCAGCAGCTTGACTAAGTCGGGTGGCTACACCTTC. Translation gives CASSLTKSGGYTF.

V is TRBV11-2 and J is TRBJ2-1, with TRBD2 as a possible D gene (6 bases). From germline, CDR1 is SGHAT and CDR2 FQNNGV. Trimming stripped 3 bases from V and 14 bases from J, with 14 bases between. The CDR3 has 12 amino acids. In nucleotides, the CDR3 is TGTGCCAGCAGCTTGGGGACTCGAGAAGAGTTCTTC. It codes for CASSLGTREEFF. The full variable domain, in which reference TRBV11-2 and TRBJ2-1 provide the parts outside the CDR3, is EAGVAQSPRYKIIEKRQSVAFWCNPISGHATLYWYQQILGQGPKLLIQFQNNGVVDDSQLPKDRFSAERLKGVDSTLKIQPAKLEDSAVYLCASSLGTREEFFGPGTRLTVL.

This clone came up a few times. This sequence joins TRBV28 and TRBJ2-6; TRBD1 aligns across 8 bases. The CDR3 consists of 15 residues. The V gene end was trimmed by 4 bases and the J gene end by 4 bases; junction bases not matched to a gene: 3. CDR1 MDHEN and CDR2 SYDVKM come from the germline V gene. For the CDR3, the DNA is TGTGCCAGCAGTTCCAGGGGGCACGGGGCCAACGTCCTGACTTTC. Protein product: CASSSRGHGANVLTF.

This clone was seen only a few times. This chain links TRBV7-9 with TRBJ1-1; the D is unclear. Looked up from germline, CDR1 is SEHNR and CDR2 is FQNEAQ (reference sequence). V lost 1 base and J lost 14, with 14 bases in between. The CDR3 consists of 12 residues. This CDR3 is CASSLGAGELFF. CDR3 sequence (DNA): TGTGCCAGCAGCTTAGGGGCGGGTGAGCTCTTCTTT.

This chain links TRBV2 with TRBJ1-5; 7 bases agree with TRBD1. The CDR3 spans 15 residues. The junction had 6 bases not matched to a gene; V was cut back by 5 bases and J by 2 bases. Germline-derived CDR1 and CDR2 are SNHLY and FYNNEI. The DNA of the CDR3 is TGTGCCAGCAGTTCCCAGGGGGAAGGCAATCAGCCCCAGCATTTT. Translating it yields CASSSQGEGNQPQHF.

The chain links TRBV5-6 to TRBJ1-3; 8 bases are shared with TRBD1. Germline CDR1 is SGHDT and CDR2 is YYEEEE. V gave up 1 base and J gave up 2 bases; unmatched junction bases: 8. The CDR3 contains 17 residues. CDR3 nucleotide sequence: TGTGCCAGCAGCTTGAGCGGACAGGGAAGGGCTGGAAACACCATATATTTT. It specifies CASSLSGQGRAGNTIYF.

The V and J genes are TRBV4-3 and TRBJ2-7; 7 bases align to TRBD1. V lost 3 bases and J lost 1; bases outside the gene matches: 6. The CDR3 is 15 residues long. Per germline, CDR1 LGHNA and CDR2 YSLEER. The DNA of the CDR3 is TGCGCCAGCAGCCAGCGCCGGGACAGTTCCTACGAGCAGTACTTC. Amino acid sequence: CASSQRRDSSYEQYF.

V and J are TRBV5-4 and TRBJ1-5, with D uncertain. Germline CDR1 is SGHNT and CDR2 is YYREEE (reference sequence). CDR3 size: 14 residues. V was trimmed by 9 bases and J by 5 bases, leaving 18 bases between them. The DNA of the CDR3 is TGTGCCACCCAGATCGGAGGCGGGGATCAGCCCCAGCATTTT. This codes for CATQIGGGDQPQHF.

V usage is TRBV2 and J usage is TRBJ1-2; D unclear. Per the germline V gene, CDR1 is SNHLY and CDR2 is FYNNEI. The CDR3 contains 12 residues. Trimming shortened V by 4 bases and J by 5 bases, and 8 bases separated the two germline ends. The chain's CDR3 is CASSAGTYGYTF. CDR3 sequence (DNA): TGTGCCAGCAGTGCGGGAACATATGGCTACACCTTC.

This chain joins TRBV18 and TRBJ1-3; tentative D call: TRBD1 (5 bases). V gave up 3 bases and J gave up 2 bases, with 11 bases separating them. The CDR3 covers 15 residues. CDR1 and CDR2 from the germline V gene are KGHSH and LQKENI. The CDR3 is CASSPGTGTGNTIYF. The CDR3 DNA is TGTGCCAGCTCACCCGGGACTGGAACTGGAAACACCATATATTTT.

This clone has just one count. The rearrangement joins TRBV7-8 to TRBJ1-1, with no clear D. There are 11 residues in the CDR3. From germline, CDR1 is SGHVS and CDR2 FQNEAQ. V was cut by 5 bases and J by 4 bases, with 5 bases left in between. The CDR3 DNA reads as TGTGCCAGCAGCCTCCTCACTGAAGCTTTCTTT. Residues: CASSLLTEAFF.